The clone carrying this T cell receptor beta chain came up many times. Its antigen is currently unknown. TCRdb re-derived calls from the 5' RACE reads in MiXCR, one entry per CDR3 protein. Of about 390,000 distinct CDR3 sequences in the sample, about 17% were seen once. Germline V gene data show CDR1 as LGHDT and CDR2 as YNNKEL (reference sequence). The germline V and J ends were trimmed by 3 bases and 4 bases, with 6 bases remaining between them. The CDR3 length is 12 residues. This record comes from a study of T-cell memory formation after mild COVID-19. General study points: Detection of some responders pre-infection suggested pre-existing cross-reactive memory T cells participated. Most CD4+ clones that shrank were in CM and EM, while CD8+ ones turned up in EMRA. From day 15 to 85, contracting clones were balanced between CD4 and CD8, whereas later expanders leaned toward CD4+.

Sequencing was performed on PBMCs or a T cell subset sorted from them (not recorded which). The chain links TRBV3-1 to TRBJ2-5, with D unclear. This TCR was recovered from a man between 18 and 29 years old who had mild COVID-19 (a few samples of this study predate the infection). Cell type and time point are not known. The CDR3 loop is CASSQDRETQYF. The CDR3 DNA reads TGTGCCAGCAGCCAGGACCGAGAGACCCAGTACTTC.